This T cell receptor (beta chain) comes out of a study of regulatory T cells in long-lasting Graves disease. Building the TCR beta libraries relied on iRepertoire HTBI primers, and CDR3 regions underwent Arm-PCR. MiXCR, run by TCRdb on the multiplex PCR reads, gives a single entry per CDR3 protein. This table has 450,000 to 700,000 distinct CDR3 sequences, roughly 13% appearing once. Time point indicated: newly diagnosed GD, antithyroid drugs for less than 3 months. PBMC RNA served as the TCR library source. This clonotype was detected only a few times. Germline V gene lookup returns CDR1 DFQATT and CDR2 SNEGSKA (reference sequence). V gave up 1 base and J gave up 3 bases; unmatched junction bases: 8. The CDR3 runs 16 residues. The sample was also linked to a second study, of T cells in Graves' hyperthyroidism and ophthalmopathy. According to that study: Diagnostic decisions used clinical symptoms, serum thyroxine and TRAb, thyroid ultrasound and orbital computed tomography.

The sample in question was peripheral blood mononuclear cells (PBMCs), obtained at new diagnosis, from a patient treated with antithyroid drugs. The TCR originated in a man aged 25-45 years with Graves disease. J is TRBJ2-1 and V is TRBV20-1, with 8 nucleotides matching TRBD1. The DNA of the CDR3 is TGCAGTGCTAGAGCCTATCACGGGACAGGCTACAATGAGCAGTTCTTC. Translating gives CSARAYHGTGYNEQFF.